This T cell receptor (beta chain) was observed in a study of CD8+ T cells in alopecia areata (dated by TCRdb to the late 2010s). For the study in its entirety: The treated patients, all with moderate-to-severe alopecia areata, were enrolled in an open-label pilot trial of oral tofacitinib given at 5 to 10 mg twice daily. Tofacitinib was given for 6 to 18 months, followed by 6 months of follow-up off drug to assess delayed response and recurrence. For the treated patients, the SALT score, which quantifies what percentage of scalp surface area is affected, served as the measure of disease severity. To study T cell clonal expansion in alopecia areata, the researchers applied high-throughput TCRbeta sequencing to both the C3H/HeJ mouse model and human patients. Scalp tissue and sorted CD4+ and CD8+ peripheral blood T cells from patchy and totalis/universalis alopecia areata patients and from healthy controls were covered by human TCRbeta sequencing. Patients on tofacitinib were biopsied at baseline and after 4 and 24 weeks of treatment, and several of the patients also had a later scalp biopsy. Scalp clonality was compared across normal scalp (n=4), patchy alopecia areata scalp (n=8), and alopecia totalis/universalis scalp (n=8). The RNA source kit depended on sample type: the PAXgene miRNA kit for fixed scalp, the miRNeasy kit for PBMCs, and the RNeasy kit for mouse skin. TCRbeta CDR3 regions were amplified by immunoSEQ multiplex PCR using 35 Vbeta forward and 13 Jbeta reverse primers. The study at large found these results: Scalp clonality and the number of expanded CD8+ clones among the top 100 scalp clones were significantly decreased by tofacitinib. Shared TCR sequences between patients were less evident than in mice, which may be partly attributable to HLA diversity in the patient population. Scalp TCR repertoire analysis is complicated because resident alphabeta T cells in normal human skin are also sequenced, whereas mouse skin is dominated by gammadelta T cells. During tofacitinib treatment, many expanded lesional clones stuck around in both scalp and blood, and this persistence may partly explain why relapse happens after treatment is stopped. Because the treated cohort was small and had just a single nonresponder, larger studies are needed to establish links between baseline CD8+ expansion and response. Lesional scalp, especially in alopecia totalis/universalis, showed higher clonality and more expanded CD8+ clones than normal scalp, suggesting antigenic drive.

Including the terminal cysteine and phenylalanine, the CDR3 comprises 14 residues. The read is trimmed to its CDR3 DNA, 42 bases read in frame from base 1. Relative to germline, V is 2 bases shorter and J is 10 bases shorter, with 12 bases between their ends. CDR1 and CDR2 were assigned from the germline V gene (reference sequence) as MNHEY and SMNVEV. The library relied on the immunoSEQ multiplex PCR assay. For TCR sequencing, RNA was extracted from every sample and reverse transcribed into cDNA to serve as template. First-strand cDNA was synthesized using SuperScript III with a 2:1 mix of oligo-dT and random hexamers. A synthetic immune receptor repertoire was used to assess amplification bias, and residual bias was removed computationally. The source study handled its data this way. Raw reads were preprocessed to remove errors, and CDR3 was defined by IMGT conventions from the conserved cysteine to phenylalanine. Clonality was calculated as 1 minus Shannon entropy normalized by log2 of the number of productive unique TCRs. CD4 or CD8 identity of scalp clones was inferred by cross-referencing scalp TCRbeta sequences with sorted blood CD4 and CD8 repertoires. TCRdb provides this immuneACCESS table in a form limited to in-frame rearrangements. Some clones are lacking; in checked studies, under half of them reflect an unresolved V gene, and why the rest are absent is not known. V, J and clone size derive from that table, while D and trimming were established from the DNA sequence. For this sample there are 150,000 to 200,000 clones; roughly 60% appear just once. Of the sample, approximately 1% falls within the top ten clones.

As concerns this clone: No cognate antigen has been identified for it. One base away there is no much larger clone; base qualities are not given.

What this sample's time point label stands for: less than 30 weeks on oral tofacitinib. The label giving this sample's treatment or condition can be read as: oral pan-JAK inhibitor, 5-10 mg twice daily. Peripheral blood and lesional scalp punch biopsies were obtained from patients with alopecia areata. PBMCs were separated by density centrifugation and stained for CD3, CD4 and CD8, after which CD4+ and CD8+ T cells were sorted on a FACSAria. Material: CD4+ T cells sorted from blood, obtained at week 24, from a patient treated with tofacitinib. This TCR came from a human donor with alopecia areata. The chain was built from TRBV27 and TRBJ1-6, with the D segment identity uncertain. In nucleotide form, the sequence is TGTGCCAGCAGTTTAACGGTGGGTGGCTCACCCCTCCACTTT. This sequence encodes CASSLTVGGSPLHF.